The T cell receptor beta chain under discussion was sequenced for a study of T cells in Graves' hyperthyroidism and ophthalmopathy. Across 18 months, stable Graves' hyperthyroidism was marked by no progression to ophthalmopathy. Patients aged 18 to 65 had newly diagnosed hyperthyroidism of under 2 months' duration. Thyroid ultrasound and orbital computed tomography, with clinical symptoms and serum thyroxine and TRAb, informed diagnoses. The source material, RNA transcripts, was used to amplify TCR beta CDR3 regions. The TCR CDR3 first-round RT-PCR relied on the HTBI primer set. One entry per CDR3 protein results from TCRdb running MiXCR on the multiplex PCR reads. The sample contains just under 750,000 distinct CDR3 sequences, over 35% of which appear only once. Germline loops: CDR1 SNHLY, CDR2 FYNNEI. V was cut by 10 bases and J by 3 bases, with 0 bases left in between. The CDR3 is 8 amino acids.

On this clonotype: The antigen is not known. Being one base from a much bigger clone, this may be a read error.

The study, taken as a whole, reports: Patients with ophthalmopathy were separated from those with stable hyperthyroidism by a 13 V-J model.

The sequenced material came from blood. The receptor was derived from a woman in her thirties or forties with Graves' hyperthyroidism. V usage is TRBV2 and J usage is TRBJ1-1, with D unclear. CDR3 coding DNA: TGTGCCAACACTGAAGCTTTCTTT. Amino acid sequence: CANTEAFF.